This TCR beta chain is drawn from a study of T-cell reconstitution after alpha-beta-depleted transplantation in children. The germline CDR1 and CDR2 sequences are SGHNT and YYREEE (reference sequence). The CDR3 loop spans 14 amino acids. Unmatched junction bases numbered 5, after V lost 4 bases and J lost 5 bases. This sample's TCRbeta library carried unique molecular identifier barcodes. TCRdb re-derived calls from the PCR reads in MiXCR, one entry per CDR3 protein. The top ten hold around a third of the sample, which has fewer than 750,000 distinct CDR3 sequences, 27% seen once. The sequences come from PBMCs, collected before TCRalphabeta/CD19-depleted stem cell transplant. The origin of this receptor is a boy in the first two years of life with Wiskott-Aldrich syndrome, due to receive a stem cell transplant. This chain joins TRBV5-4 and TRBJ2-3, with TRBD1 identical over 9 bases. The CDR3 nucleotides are TGTGCCAGCAGCGATGGGACAGGGAAAGATACGCAGTATTTT. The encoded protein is CASSDGTGKDTQYF.